Below are 19 T cell receptor beta chains sequenced from a single sample in a study of T cells in Graves' hyperthyroidism and ophthalmopathy. TCR beta CDR3 sequences were amplified from RNA transcripts. The HTBI primer set served for first-round RT-PCR of the TCR CDR3. TCRdb used MiXCR to reprocess the multiplex PCR reads, holding one entry per CDR3 protein. The repertoire consists of roughly 510,000 distinct CDR3 sequences, with less than 25% occurring once and the leading ten covering 26%. The material sequenced was blood. Source of these receptors: a man aged 18 to 35 with Graves' hyperthyroidism.

This clonotype has ten or more counts. The chain couples TRBV2 to TRBJ2-7; 12 bases are a match to TRBD1. Germline V gives CDR1 SNHLY, CDR2 FYNNEI. J gave up 6 bases and V 8 bases, and 5 bases lay outside the gene matches. There are 13 residues in the CDR3. Here the CDR3 reads CASGGQGASEQYF. In nucleotides, the CDR3 is TGTGCCAGCGGGGGACAGGGGGCATCCGAGCAGTACTTC.

Many counts were recorded for this clonotype. This chain joins TRBV7-8 and TRBJ1-1; no reliable D call. From germline, CDR1 is SGHVS and CDR2 FQNEAQ. This CDR3 region has 13 residues. The ends were cut back, 1 base at V and 6 bases at J, with 9 bases in the middle. CDR3 sequence: CASSLGVRAEAFF. DNA of the CDR3: TGTGCCAGCAGCTTAGGAGTCCGGGCTGAAGCTTTCTTT. Using reference TRBV7-8 and TRBJ1-1 for the parts outside the CDR3, the full variable domain is GAGVSQSPRYKVAKRGQDVALRCDPISGHVSLFWYQQALGQGPEFLTYFQNEAQLDKSGLPSDRFFAERPEGSVSTLKIQRTQQEDSAVYLCASSLGVRAEAFFGQGTRLTVV.

This clonotype showed up many times. This sequence joins TRBV10-1 and TRBJ1-1; perhaps TRBD1 as D (5 bases). CDR1 and CDR2 (germline): WNHNN, SYGVQD (reference sequence). V dropped 7 bases and J dropped 1 base, with 10 bases sitting between them. The CDR3 length is 13 residues. CDR3 amino acids: CASTGAGNTEAFF. DNA of the CDR3: TGCGCCAGCACTGGGGCCGGGAACACTGAAGCTTTCTTT.

This clonotype was seen many times. The V gene is TRBV27, the J gene TRBJ1-5, with 10 bases lining up with TRBD1. V gave up 5 bases and J gave up 13 bases; unmatched junction bases: 11. The CDR3 is 14 amino acids. Germline CDR1 reads MNHEY; CDR2 reads SMNVEV (reference sequence). CDR3 bases: TGTGCCAGCAGTCCCCGGGGACAGGGGAGAGGACAGCATTTT. This sequence encodes CASSPRGQGRGQHF.

This clonotype was observed at least ten times. The rearrangement uses TRBV6-1 and TRBJ1-6; D gene uncertain. V shed 6 bases and J shed 10 bases, with 10 bases lying between them. This CDR3 comprises 12 residues. Germline V gene sequence: CDR1 MNHNS, CDR2 SASEGT. The CDR3, as DNA: TGTGCCAGCAGCCCACCTGGATCACCCCTCCACTTT. Translating it yields CASSPPGSPLHF.

Ten or more counts support this clonotype. This chain uses TRBV6-2 or TRBV6-3 with TRBJ1-2; tentative D call: TRBD1 (6 bases). Germline loops: CDR1 MNHEY, CDR2 SVGEGT. The V end lost 6 bases, the J end lost 4 bases, and 9 bases lay between the germline ends. The CDR3 has 12 residues. CDR3 DNA sequence: TGTGCCAGCAGGGGACAATTCTATGGCTACACCTTC. It codes for CASRGQFYGYTF.

The chain uses TRBV6-5 and TRBJ1-5, with 7 bases matching TRBD1. The V gene's germline CDR1 is MNHEY and CDR2 SVGAGI. V was pared by 6 bases and J by 5 bases, with 7 bases of the junction left unmatched. This CDR3 has 14 amino acids. The CDR3 region is CASSYGTVDQPQHF. In nucleotides, the CDR3 is TGTGCCAGCAGCTATGGGACAGTCGATCAGCCCCAGCATTTT.

Concerning this clonotype: A single base separates this from a much larger clone, so it may be a read error. J is TRBJ1-1 and V is TRBV28; D remains ambiguous. The germline V gene encodes CDR1 MDHEN and CDR2 SYDVKM. CDR3 length: 11 residues. The V end was cut by 5 bases, the J end by 8 bases, with 9 bases between. The CDR3 here is CASSPPLEAFF. In DNA, the CDR3 is TGTGCCAGCAGTCCCCCTCTCGAAGCTTTCTTT. Drawing the rest from reference TRBV28 and TRBJ1-1, the complete variable domain is DVKVTQSSRYLVKRTGEKVFLECVQDMDHENMFWYRQDPGLGLRLIYFSYDVKMKEKGDIPEGYSVSREKKERFSLILESASTNQTSMYLCASSPPLEAFFGQGTRLTVV.

This clonotype was seen many times. V usage is TRBV12-3 or TRBV12-4 and J usage is TRBJ1-2, with TRBD1 matching 9 bases. Germline trimming cut 6 bases from V and 7 bases from J; bases unmatched to any gene: 15. The CDR3 runs to 16 residues. This chain's CDR3 is CASRGPGTGKGGGYTF. CDR3 bases: TGTGCCAGCAGGGGACCCGGGACAGGGAAGGGCGGTGGCTACACCTTC.

This clonotype was seen at least ten times. For the CDR3, the DNA is TGTGCCACCAGTGGACCCCCCGGACAGGTGGCAGGAGGCTACACCTTC. Translated: CATSGPPGQVAGGYTF. This chain connects TRBV24-1 to TRBJ1-2, with 7 bases lining up with TRBD1. This CDR3 contains 16 residues. Germline V gives CDR1 KGHDR, CDR2 SFDVKD. Trimming at V came to 5 bases and at J to 8 bases, leaving 16 bases not matched to a gene.

This clonotype appeared a few times. The chain has TRBV7-2 and TRBJ1-2; tentative D call: TRBD1 (5 bases). V gave up 5 bases and J gave up 4 bases, with 17 bases separating them. This CDR3 has 15 residues. The germline CDR1 and CDR2 sequences are SGHTA and FQGNSA. CDR3 coding DNA: TGTGCCAGCAGCCGTTACGGGGCTCATATCTATGGCTACACCTTC. Translating gives CASSRYGAHIYGYTF.

At least ten counts were recorded for this clonotype. The chain recombines TRBV6-5 with TRBJ2-6; D gene uncertain. The ends were cut back, 0 bases at V and 0 bases at J, with 3 bases in the middle. The length of the CDR3 is 15 residues. In germline, CDR1 is MNHEY, CDR2 SVGAGI. CDR3 loop: CASSYSDSGANVLTF. The CDR3 nucleotides are TGTGCCAGCAGTTACTCAGACTCTGGGGCCAACGTCCTGACTTTC.

A word on this clonotype: A much larger clonotype is one base distant, so this may be a read error. The V gene is TRBV5-5, the J gene TRBJ2-5, with 7 positions matching TRBD1. The CDR3 runs 12 residues. V lost 1 base, J lost 10 bases, and 4 bases stayed unmatched. Germline-derived CDR1 and CDR2 are SGHKS and YYEKEE (reference sequence). The CDR3 nucleotides read TGTGCCAGCAGCTTGCAGGGGGTCGTCCAGTACTTC. Encoded protein: CASSLQGVVQYF.

This clonotype has ten or more counts. This chain connects TRBV6-5 to TRBJ2-7, with D unclear. Trimming removed 0 bases at V and 0 bases at J, with 6 bases between. CDR3 length equals 14 residues. CDR1 and CDR2 from the germline V gene are MNHEY and SVGAGI. In DNA, the CDR3 is TGTGCCAGCAGTTACTCCCTAACCTCCTACGAGCAGTACTTC. It is translated as CASSYSLTSYEQYF.

About this clonotype itself: Since a much larger clone is just one base distant, this may be a read error. In this CDR3 the conserved last residue, phenylalanine or tryptophan, is missing, so a read error is likely. The chain couples TRBV5-1 to TRBJ1-2; 9 bases agree with TRBD1. This CDR3 has 14 residues. Trimming took 4 bases from V and 7 from J; bases not matched to a gene: 8. Germline-derived CDR1 and CDR2 are SGHRS and YFSETQ. The CDR3 protein is CASSPGTGIGGYTV. The CDR3 DNA is TGCGCCAGCAGCCCCGGGACAGGGATAGGTGGCTACACCGTC.

The rearrangement joins TRBV6-5 to TRBJ1-2, with D possibly matching TRBD1 (6 bases). This CDR3 contains 14 residues. Trimming left V 4 bases short and J 2 bases short, with 11 bases between. Germline values: CDR1 MNHEY, CDR2 SVGAGI. CDR3 residues: CASSSDRRNYGYTF. Written as DNA, the CDR3 is TGTGCCAGCAGTTCTGACAGGAGAAACTATGGCTACACCTTC.

V usage is TRBV24-1 and J usage is TRBJ1-5; no clear D gene. The CDR3 runs 14 residues. The V end was cut by 4 bases, the J end by 3 bases, with 9 bases between. CDR1 is KGHDR and CDR2 is SFDVKD in the germline V gene. The CDR3 DNA is TGTGCCACCAGTGACTTTGAAGCCAATCAGCCCCAGCATTTT. Its protein is CATSDFEANQPQHF.

Worth noting for this clonotype: The conserved phenylalanine or tryptophan is not found at the CDR3 terminus, so this likely reflects a read error. The chain combines TRBV6-1 with TRBJ1-5; 8 positions agree with TRBD1. The length of the CDR3 is 16 residues. CDR1 MNHNS and CDR2 SASEGT come from the germline V gene. With V trimmed by 3 bases and J by 2 bases, 6 bases remained unmatched. CDR3 DNA sequence: TGTGCCAGCAGTGATCGGACAGGGCTCGGCAATCAGCCCCAGCATGTT. This encodes CASSDRTGLGNQPQHV.

This clonotype was seen many times. The gene calls are TRBV6-2 or TRBV6-3 and TRBJ1-1; D call uncertain. CDR3 length: 16 amino acids. Germline assignment: CDR1 MNHEY and CDR2 SVGEGT. Trimming took off 6 bases at V and 8 bases at J, with 25 bases between the two ends. The CDR3 region has the DNA TGTGCCAGCAGCTCCCCCGGATTAAAATTGTGGTGGGAAGCTTTCTTT. This translates into CASSSPGLKLWWEAFF.